The 22 T cell receptor beta chains below all came from one sample that was sequenced in a study of blood T cell repertoires in COVID-19. Assay: immunoSEQ multiplex PCR; the TCRdb copy retains only in-frame clones and omits some. The table has about 310,000 clones, more than 70% seen once; the top ten hold 7.8%. What was sequenced was peripheral blood. The receptors shown here come from a woman aged 45-60 years who had recovered from COVID-19.

The chain links TRBV6-4 to TRBJ2-7; a weak D match, TRBD2 (6 bases). V shed 5 bases and J shed 6 bases, with 29 bases lying between them. This CDR3 spans 18 amino acids. Per the germline V gene, CDR1 is MRHNA and CDR2 is SNTAGT. The CDR3 bases are TGTGCCAGCAGTTTCAAAACACCGCGGACGGGAGAGAGCGCCGAGCAGTACTTC. Translating gives CASSFKTPRTGESAEQYF.

This chain connects TRBV28 to TRBJ1-2; TRBD1 matches at 9 bases. The V segment lost 7 bases and the J segment 4 bases; nucleotides outside the gene matches: 10. CDR1 and CDR2 from the germline V gene are MDHEN and SYDVKM. This CDR3 has 15 amino acids. This CDR3 is CASNSGTGHFYGYTF. The CDR3 DNA sequence: TGTGCCAGCAATTCAGGGACAGGGCACTTCTATGGCTACACCTTC.

The chain has TRBV24-1 and TRBJ2-7; 7 bases align to TRBD1. The J segment lost 1 base and the V segment lost 2 bases, leaving 4 bases of the junction unmatched. Germline V gene sequence: CDR1 KGHDR, CDR2 SFDVKD. CDR3 length: 15 amino acids. CDR3 loop: CATSDSGTVSYEQYF. DNA for the CDR3: TGTGCCACCAGTGATTCCGGGACAGTGTCCTACGAGCAGTACTTC.

The chain couples TRBV7-3 to TRBJ2-3, with D possibly TRBD1 on 5 matching bases. V lost 6 bases to trimming and J lost 4 bases, with 17 bases between them. The CDR3 has 15 amino acids. CDR1 and CDR2 from the germline V gene are SGHTA and FQGTGA. As DNA, the CDR3 is TGTGCCAGCAGTCAAGGTGGGGCGCGGTCAGATACGCAGTATTTT. Translation gives CASSQGGARSDTQYF.

This clone was found once. The chain carries TRBV5-1 and TRBJ1-6; 9 bases are shared with TRBD1. V trimming: 0 bases; J trimming: 4 bases; junction bases outside the gene matches: 2. The germline CDR1 and CDR2 sequences are SGHRS and YFSETQ. This CDR3 spans 16 amino acids. The CDR3 loop is CASSLGDRGYNSPLHF. The CDR3 DNA reads TGCGCCAGCAGCTTGGGCGACAGGGGGTATAATTCACCCCTCCACTTT.

The V gene is TRBV28, the J gene TRBJ1-2, with D unclear. Germline V gene lookup returns CDR1 MDHEN and CDR2 SYDVKM. This CDR3 has 14 residues. V was cut by 10 bases and J by 2 bases, with 17 bases left in between. CDR3 bases: TGTGCCACCTTGACATCGGCAAAAAACTATGGCTACACCTTC. Translated: CATLTSAKNYGYTF.

The chain joins TRBV6-2 or TRBV6-3 to TRBJ1-2; 7 bases map to TRBD1. Per the germline V gene, CDR1 is MNHEY and CDR2 is SVGEGT. The CDR3 length is 13 residues. V lost 2 bases to trimming and J lost 6 bases; unmatched junction nucleotides: 3. CDR3 region: CASSYDREDGYTF. The CDR3 nucleotides read TGTGCCAGCAGTTACGACAGGGAAGATGGCTACACCTTC.

This rearrangement joins TRBV7-2 to TRBJ2-3, with 8 bases identical to TRBD1. The CDR3 contains 14 residues. The germline CDR1 and CDR2 sequences are SGHTA and FQGNSA. The trim removed 6 bases at V and 2 bases at J, leaving 4 bases unmatched. Here the CDR3 DNA reads TGTGCCAGCAGGCGGACAGGGTACACAGATACGCAGTATTTT. It encodes CASRRTGYTDTQYF.

The chain is built from TRBV11-2 and TRBJ1-2; 10 bases line up with TRBD1. This CDR3 is built from 17 residues. The ends lost 5 bases at V and 6 bases at J; junction bases unmatched: 15. Germline CDR1 SGHAT, CDR2 FQNNGV. The CDR3 here is CASSPTGTGDSGDGYTF. The CDR3 DNA reads TGTGCCAGCAGCCCTACCGGGACAGGGGATTCAGGAGATGGCTACACCTTC.

The chain employs TRBV2 and TRBJ2-7; maybe TRBD2 (6 bases). Trimming left V 4 bases short and J 1 base short, with 17 bases between. Germline V CDR1 and CDR2: SNHLY, FYNNEI. The CDR3 is 16 amino acids. CDR3 amino acids: CASSGRGSGSSYEQYF. CDR3 bases: TGTGCCAGCAGTGGGAGGGGCTCAGGTAGTTCCTACGAGCAGTACTTC.

This clone was recorded once. DNA for the CDR3: TGTGCCAGCAGCTTAGCGGCCTACGAGCAGTACTTC. As protein: CASSLAAYEQYF. The gene calls are TRBV11-2 and TRBJ2-7; D unclear. CDR3 length: 12 residues. The germline CDR1 and CDR2 sequences are SGHAT and FQNNGV. V lost 1 base to trimming and J lost 2 bases, with 3 bases between them.

This chain joins TRBV11-3 and TRBJ1-6; no clear D. The CDR3 runs to 13 residues. The ends were cut back, 1 base at V and 7 bases at J, with 5 bases in the middle. CDR1 is SGHNT, CDR2 YENEEA, per germline. CDR3 region: CASSLGANSPLHF. As DNA, the CDR3 is TGTGCCAGCAGCTTAGGGGCGAATTCACCCCTCCACTTT.

The chain uses TRBV6-2 or TRBV6-3 and TRBJ2-5, with D tentatively TRBD2 (7 bases). The CDR3 spans 15 residues. Trimming left V 2 bases short and J 5 bases short, with 15 bases between. Germline V CDR1 and CDR2: MNHEY, SVGEGT. In DNA form, the CDR3 reads TGTGCCAGCAGTTACCGGGACGGGGGGCAGGAGACCCAGTACTTC. The encoded protein is CASSYRDGGQETQYF.

The chain recombines TRBV6-2 or TRBV6-3 with TRBJ1-4, with a tentative D call TRBD1 (5 bases). This CDR3 is 14 amino acids long. V lost 2 bases and J lost 5, with 9 bases in between. Germline V gives CDR1 MNHEY, CDR2 SVGEGT. The CDR3 sequence: CASSYAGRNEKLFF. The DNA of the CDR3 is TGTGCCAGCAGTTACGCAGGGCGGAATGAAAAACTGTTTTTT.

V gene TRBV7-2 combines with J gene TRBJ1-1; no clear D. The length of the CDR3 is 13 residues. CDR1 SGHTA and CDR2 FQGNSA come from the germline V gene. The V end lost 7 bases, the J end lost 0 bases, and 9 bases lay between the germline ends. The CDR3 nucleotides are TGTGCCAGCACCTTCGGGGTGAACACTGAAGCTTTCTTT. It yields the protein CASTFGVNTEAFF.

This chain joins TRBV15 and TRBJ1-2, with 9 bases that match TRBD1. The trim removed 11 bases at V and 13 bases at J, leaving 11 bases unmatched. This CDR3 is built from 11 residues. Germline V gives CDR1 LNHNV, CDR2 YYDKDF (reference sequence). The CDR3 coding sequence is TGTGCCGCAGGGACAGGGTGGGAGCCCACCTTC. Translation gives CAAGTGWEPTF.

The V and J genes are TRBV2 and TRBJ1-1; the D gene is possibly TRBD1 (6 bases). Germline assignment: CDR1 SNHLY and CDR2 FYNNEI. V was cut by 4 bases and J by 1 base, with 16 bases left in between. This CDR3 has 16 amino acids. The chain's CDR3 is CASSVPTGTKNTEAFF. The CDR3 DNA follows: TGTGCCAGCAGTGTCCCGACCGGGACAAAGAACACTGAAGCTTTCTTT.

The rearrangement links TRBV28 to TRBJ2-1; a possible D gene is TRBD1 (6 bases). Trimming took 2 bases from V and 2 from J, leaving 10 bases between them. Germline loops: CDR1 MDHEN, CDR2 SYDVKM. The CDR3 length is 15 residues. In DNA, the CDR3 is TGTGCCAGCAGTTTAAGGGGGTCCCCCTACAATGAGCAGTTCTTC. Its protein is CASSLRGSPYNEQFF.

The rearrangement uses TRBV19 and TRBJ2-2, with TRBD2 identical over 13 bases. The V and J ends lost 1 base and 4 bases, in that order; junction bases with no gene match: 3. This CDR3 contains 17 residues. Germline values: CDR1 LNHDA, CDR2 SQIVND (reference sequence). Here the CDR3 reads CASSIGRLAGGTGELFF. The CDR3 DNA reads as TGTGCCAGTAGTATAGGACGACTAGCGGGAGGCACCGGGGAGCTGTTTTTT. The full variable domain, its missing parts supplied by reference TRBV19 and TRBJ2-2, is DGGITQSPKYLFRKEGQNVTLSCEQNLNHDAMYWYRQDPGQGLRLIYYSQIVNDFQKGDIAEGYSVSREKKESFPLTVTSAQKNPTAFYLCASSIGRLAGGTGELFFGEGSRLTVL.

The V call is TRBV27, the J call TRBJ2-7, with D hard to call. This CDR3 has 12 amino acids. V was trimmed by 6 bases and J by 4 bases, leaving 10 bases between them. Germline CDR1 and CDR2: MNHEY and SMNVEV (reference sequence). The CDR3 reads CASSRLGYEQYF. The CDR3 DNA reads TGTGCCAGCAGCCGACTTGGGTACGAGCAGTACTTC.

With respect to this clone: A read error may produce the germline difference seen at one junction end. V usage is TRBV20-1 and J usage is TRBJ2-1; D remains ambiguous. Germline CDR1 and CDR2: DFQATT and SNEGSKA (reference sequence). The CDR3 is 11 amino acids. CDR3 loop: CSASLEPERFF. The CDR3 DNA reads as TGCAGTGCTAGTTTGGAGCCAGAGCGGTTCTTC.

V usage is TRBV28 and J usage is TRBJ1-2, with TRBD1 as a possible D gene (6 bases). The ends were cut back, 3 bases at V and 5 bases at J, with 10 bases in the middle. The V gene's germline CDR1 is MDHEN and CDR2 SYDVKM. The CDR3 covers 13 residues. The CDR3 reads CASSFPGDYGYTF. CDR3 nucleotide sequence: TGTGCCAGCAGTTTCCCAGGGGATTATGGCTACACCTTC.